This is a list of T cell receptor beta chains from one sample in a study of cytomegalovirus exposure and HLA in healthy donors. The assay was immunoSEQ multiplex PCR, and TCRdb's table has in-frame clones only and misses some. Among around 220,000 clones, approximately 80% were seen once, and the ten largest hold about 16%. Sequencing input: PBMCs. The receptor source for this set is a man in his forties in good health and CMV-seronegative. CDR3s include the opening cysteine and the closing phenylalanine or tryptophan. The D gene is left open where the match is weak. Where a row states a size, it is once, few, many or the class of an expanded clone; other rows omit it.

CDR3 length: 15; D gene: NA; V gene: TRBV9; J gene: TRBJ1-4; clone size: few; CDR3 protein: CASSSYRELNEKLFF; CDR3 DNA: TGTGCCAGCAGTTCATATCGGGAGTTAAATGAAAAACTGTTTTTT
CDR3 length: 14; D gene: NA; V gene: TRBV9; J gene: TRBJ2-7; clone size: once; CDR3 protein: CASSGGGDFDEQYF; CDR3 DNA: TGTGCCAGCAGCGGAGGGGGGGACTTCGACGAGCAGTACTTC
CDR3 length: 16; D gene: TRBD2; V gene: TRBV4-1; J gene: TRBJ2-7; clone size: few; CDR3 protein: CASSQDLAGGAYEQYF; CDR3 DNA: TGCGCCAGCAGCCAAGATTTGGCGGGAGGCGCCTACGAGCAGTACTTC
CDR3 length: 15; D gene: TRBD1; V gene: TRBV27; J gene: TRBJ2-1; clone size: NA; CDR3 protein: CASSPYGTGILEQFF; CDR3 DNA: TGTGCCAGCAGTCCGTACGGGACAGGGATACTTGAGCAGTTCTTC
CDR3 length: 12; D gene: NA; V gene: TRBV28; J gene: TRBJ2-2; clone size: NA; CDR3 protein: CASSSETGELFF; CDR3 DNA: TGTGCCAGCAGTTCGGAGACCGGGGAGCTGTTTTTT
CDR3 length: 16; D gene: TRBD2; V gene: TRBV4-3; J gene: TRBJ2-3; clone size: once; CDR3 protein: CASSQVPGGAMDTQYF; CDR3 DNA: TGCGCCAGCAGCCAAGTGCCCGGGGGGGCCATGGATACGCAGTATTTT
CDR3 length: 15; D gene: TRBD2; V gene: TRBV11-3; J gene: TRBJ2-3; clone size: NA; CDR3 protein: CASSLGTSGRNTQYF; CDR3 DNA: TGTGCCAGCAGCTTAGGGACTAGCGGGAGAAATACGCAGTATTTT
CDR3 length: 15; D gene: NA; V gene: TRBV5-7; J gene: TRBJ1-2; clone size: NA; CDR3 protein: CASSPRQRERGGYTF; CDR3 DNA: TGTGCCAGCAGCCCCCGTCAGCGGGAGAGGGGTGGCTACACCTTC
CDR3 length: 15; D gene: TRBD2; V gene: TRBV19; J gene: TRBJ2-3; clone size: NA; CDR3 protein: CASKGTSASTDTQYF; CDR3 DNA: TGTGCCAGTAAGGGGACTAGCGCTAGCACAGATACGCAGTATTTT
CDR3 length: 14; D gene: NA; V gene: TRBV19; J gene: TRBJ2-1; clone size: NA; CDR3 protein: CASSIRQETRAQFF; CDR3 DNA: TGTGCCAGTAGTATTCGACAGGAGACCCGGGCGCAGTTCTTC
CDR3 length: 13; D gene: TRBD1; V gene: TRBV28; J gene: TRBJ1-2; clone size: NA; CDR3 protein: CASRLRGLAGYTF; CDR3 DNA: TGTGCCAGCAGACTAAGGGGGCTAGCCGGCTACACCTTC
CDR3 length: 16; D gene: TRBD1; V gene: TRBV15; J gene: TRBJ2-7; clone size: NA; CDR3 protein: CATSRARDRGNNEQYF; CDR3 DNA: TGTGCCACCAGCAGAGCCCGGGACAGGGGGAACAACGAGCAGTACTTC
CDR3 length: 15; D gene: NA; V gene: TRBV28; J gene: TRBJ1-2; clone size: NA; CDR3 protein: CASSFGPPEGRDYTF; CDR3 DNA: TGTGCCAGCAGTTTCGGCCCTCCGGAGGGACGAGACTACACCTTC
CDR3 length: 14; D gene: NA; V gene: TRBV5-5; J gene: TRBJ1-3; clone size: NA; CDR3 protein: CASTTGTSGNTIYF; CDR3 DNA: TGTGCCAGCACCACAGGTACCTCTGGAAACACCATATATTTT
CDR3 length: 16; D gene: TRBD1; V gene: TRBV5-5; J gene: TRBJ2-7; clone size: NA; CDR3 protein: CASSAGLTGQSYEQYF; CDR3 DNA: TGTGCCAGCAGCGCTGGCCTTACGGGACAGAGCTACGAGCAGTACTTC
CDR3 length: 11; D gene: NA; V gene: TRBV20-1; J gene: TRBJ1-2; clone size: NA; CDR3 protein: CSGLGAYGYTF; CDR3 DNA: TGCAGTGGACTAGGAGCTTATGGCTACACCTTC
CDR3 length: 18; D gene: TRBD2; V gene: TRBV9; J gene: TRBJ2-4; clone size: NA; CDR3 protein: CASSVTGTSGSRGDIQYF; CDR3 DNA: TGTGCCAGCAGCGTAACCGGGACTAGCGGGAGCAGGGGAGACATTCAGTACTTC
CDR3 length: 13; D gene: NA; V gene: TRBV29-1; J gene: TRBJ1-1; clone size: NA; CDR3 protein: CGVEQGLNTEAFF; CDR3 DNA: TGCGGCGTAGAACAGGGTTTGAACACTGAAGCTTTCTTT
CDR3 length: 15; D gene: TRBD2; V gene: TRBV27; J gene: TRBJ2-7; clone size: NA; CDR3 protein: CASSLRQGGTNEQYF; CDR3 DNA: TGTGCCAGCAGTTTACGCCAGGGAGGGACGAACGAGCAGTACTTC
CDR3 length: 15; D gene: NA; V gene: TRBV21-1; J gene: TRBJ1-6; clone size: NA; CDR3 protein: CASSRLGLKVAPLHF; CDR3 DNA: TGTGCCAGCAGCAGGCTCGGACTCAAAGTTGCACCCCTCCACTTT
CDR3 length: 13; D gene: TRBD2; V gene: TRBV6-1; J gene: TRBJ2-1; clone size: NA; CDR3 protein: CASKRRELNEQFF; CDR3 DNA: TGTGCCAGCAAACGGCGGGAGTTAAATGAGCAGTTCTTC
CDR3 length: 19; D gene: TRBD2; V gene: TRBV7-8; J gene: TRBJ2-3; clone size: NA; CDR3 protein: CASSLDSTGTRTSTDTQYF; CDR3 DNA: TGTGCCAGCAGCTTAGACTCAACCGGGACTAGGACTAGCACAGATACGCAGTATTTT
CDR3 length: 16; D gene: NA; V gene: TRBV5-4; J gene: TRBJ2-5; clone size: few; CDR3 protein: CASSLFLGGAQETQYF; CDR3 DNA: TGTGCCAGCAGCTTGTTTCTCGGCGGGGCCCAAGAGACCCAGTACTTC
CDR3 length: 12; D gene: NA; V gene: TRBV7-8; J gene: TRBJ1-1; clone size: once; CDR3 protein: CASSPASGLAFF; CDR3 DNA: TGTGCCAGCAGCCCTGCGAGCGGGTTAGCTTTCTTT
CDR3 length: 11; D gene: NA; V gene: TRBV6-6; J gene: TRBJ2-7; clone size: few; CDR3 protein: CAAGSYYEQYF; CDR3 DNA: TGTGCCGCCGGGTCTTACTACGAGCAGTACTTC
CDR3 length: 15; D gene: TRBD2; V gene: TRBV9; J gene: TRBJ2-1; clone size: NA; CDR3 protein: CASSVTGLDYNEQFF; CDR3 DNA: TGTGCCAGCAGCGTTACGGGACTAGACTACAATGAGCAGTTCTTC
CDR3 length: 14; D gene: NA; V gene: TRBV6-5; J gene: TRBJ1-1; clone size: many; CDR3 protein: CASSYSQENTEAFF; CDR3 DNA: TGTGCCAGCAGTTACTCCCAGGAGAACACTGAAGCTTTCTTT
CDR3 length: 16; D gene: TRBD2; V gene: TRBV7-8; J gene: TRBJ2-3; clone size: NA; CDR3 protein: CASSPLAGGSVDTQYF; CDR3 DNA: TGTGCCAGCAGCCCCCTAGCGGGGGGGTCTGTAGATACGCAGTATTTT
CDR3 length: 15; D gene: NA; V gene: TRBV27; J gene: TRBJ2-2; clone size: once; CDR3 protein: CASSFLASWDGELFF; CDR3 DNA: TGTGCCAGCAGTTTTCTAGCCAGTTGGGACGGGGAGCTGTTTTTT
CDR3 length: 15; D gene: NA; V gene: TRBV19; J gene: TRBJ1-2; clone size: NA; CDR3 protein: CASLPIGGVDYGYTF; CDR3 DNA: TGTGCCAGCCTTCCGATTGGGGGGGTCGACTATGGCTACACCTTC
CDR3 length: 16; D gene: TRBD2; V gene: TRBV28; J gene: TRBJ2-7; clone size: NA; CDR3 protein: CASSPPSAGASYEQYF; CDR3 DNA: TGTGCCAGCAGCCCGCCATCGGCGGGAGCCAGCTACGAGCAGTACTTC
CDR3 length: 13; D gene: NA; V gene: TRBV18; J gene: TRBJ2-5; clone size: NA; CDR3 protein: CASSPGPQETQYF; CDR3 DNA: TGTGCCAGCTCACCGGGCCCGCAAGAGACCCAGTACTTC
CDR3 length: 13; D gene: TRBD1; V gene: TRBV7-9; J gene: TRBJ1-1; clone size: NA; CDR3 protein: CASSPRGDTEAFF; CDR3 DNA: TGTGCCAGCAGCCCCAGGGGGGACACTGAAGCTTTCTTT
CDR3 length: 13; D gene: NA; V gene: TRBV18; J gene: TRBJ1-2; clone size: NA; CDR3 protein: CASSPQGNYGYTF; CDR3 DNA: TGTGCCAGCTCACCCCAGGGGAACTATGGCTACACCTTC
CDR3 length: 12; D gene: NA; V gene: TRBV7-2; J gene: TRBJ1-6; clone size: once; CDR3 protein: CASSFANSPLHF; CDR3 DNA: TGTGCCAGCAGCTTTGCGAATTCACCCCTCCACTTT
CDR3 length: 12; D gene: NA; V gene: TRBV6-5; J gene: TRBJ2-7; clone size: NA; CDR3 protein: CASSGSFYEQYF; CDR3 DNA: TGTGCCAGCAGCGGGAGCTTCTACGAGCAGTACTTC
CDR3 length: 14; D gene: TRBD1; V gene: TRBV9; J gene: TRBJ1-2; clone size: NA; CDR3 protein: CASSVVGTGDGYTF; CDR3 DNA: TGTGCCAGCAGCGTAGTTGGGACAGGGGATGGCTACACCTTC
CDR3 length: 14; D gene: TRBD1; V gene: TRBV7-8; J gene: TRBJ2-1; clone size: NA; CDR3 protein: CASSRSGTGVEQFF; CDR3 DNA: TGTGCCAGCAGCCGTTCGGGGACAGGGGTTGAGCAGTTCTTC
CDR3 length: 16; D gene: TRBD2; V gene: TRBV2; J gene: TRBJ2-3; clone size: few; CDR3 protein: CATEGGAGGPGDTQYF; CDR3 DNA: TGTGCCACCGAAGGGGGGGCGGGGGGGCCGGGAGATACGCAGTATTTT
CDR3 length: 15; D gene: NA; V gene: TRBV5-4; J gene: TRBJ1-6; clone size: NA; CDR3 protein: CASSLAGLNNSPLHF; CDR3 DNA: TGTGCCAGCAGCTTGGCAGGTCTAAATAATTCACCCCTCCACTTT
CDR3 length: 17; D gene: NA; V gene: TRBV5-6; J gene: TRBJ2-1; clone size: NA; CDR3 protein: CASSLNPGGGSGGEQFF; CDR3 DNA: TGTGCCAGCAGCTTGAATCCGGGCGGGGGCTCGGGGGGTGAGCAGTTCTTC
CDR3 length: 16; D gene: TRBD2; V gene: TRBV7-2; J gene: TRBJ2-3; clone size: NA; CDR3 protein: CASSPWGSGGADTQYF; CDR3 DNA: TGTGCCAGCAGCCCCTGGGGTAGCGGGGGGGCAGATACGCAGTATTTT
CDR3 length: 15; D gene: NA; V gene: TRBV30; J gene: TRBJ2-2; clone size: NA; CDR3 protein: CAWSMDSLQSGELFF; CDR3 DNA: TGTGCCTGGAGTATGGATAGCCTACAATCCGGGGAGCTGTTTTTT
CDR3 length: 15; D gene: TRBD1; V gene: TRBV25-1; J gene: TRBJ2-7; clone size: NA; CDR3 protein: CASSEIRDSSYEQYF; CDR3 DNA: TGTGCCAGCAGTGAAATCAGGGACAGTTCCTACGAGCAGTACTTC
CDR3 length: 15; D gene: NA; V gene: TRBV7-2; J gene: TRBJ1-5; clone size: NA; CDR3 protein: CASSSYGNSNQPQHF; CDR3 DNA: TGTGCCAGCAGCTCCTACGGGAATAGCAATCAGCCCCAGCATTTT
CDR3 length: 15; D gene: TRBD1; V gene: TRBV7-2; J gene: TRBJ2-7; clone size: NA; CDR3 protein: CASSSGTGLQYEQYF; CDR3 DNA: TGTGCCAGCAGCTCAGGGACAGGGCTTCAATACGAGCAGTACTTC
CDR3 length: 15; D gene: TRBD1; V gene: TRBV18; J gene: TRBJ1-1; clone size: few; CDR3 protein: CASSPPGTGNTEAFF; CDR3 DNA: TGTGCCAGCTCACCACCGGGGACAGGAAACACTGAAGCTTTCTTT
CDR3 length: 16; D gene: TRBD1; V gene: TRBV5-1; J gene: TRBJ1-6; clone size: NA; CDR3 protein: CASSHLEGQTNSPLHF; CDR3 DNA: TGCGCCAGCAGCCATCTGGAGGGACAGACGAATTCACCCCTCCACTTT
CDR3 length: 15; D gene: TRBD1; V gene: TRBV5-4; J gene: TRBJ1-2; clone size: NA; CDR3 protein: CASSLSMAGGGGYTF; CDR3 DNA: TGTGCCAGCAGCTTGTCCATGGCAGGGGGCGGCGGCTACACCTTC